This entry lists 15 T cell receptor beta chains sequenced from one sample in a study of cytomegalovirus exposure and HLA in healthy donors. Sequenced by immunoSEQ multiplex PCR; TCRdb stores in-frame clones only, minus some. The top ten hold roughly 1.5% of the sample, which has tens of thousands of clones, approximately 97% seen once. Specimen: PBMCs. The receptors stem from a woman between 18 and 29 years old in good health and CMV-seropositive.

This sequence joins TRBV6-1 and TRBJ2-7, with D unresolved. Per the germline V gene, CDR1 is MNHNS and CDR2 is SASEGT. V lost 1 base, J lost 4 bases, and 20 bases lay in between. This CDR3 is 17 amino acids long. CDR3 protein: CASSEGFGLLNRYEQYF. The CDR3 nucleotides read TGTGCCAGCAGTGAAGGGTTTGGGCTCCTAAATCGGTACGAGCAGTACTTC.

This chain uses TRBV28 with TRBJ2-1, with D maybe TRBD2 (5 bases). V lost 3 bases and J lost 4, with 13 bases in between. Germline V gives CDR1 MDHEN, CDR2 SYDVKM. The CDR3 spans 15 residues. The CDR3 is CASSFEGLLYNEQFF. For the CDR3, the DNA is TGTGCCAGCAGTTTCGAGGGCCTTCTTTACAATGAGCAGTTCTTC.

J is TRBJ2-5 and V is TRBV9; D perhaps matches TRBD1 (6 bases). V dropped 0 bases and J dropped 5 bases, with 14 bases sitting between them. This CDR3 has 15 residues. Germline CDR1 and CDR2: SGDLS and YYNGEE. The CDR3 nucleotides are TGTGCCAGCAGCGTAGTCCAGGGGAATATGGAGACCCAGTACTTC. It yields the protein CASSVVQGNMETQYF.

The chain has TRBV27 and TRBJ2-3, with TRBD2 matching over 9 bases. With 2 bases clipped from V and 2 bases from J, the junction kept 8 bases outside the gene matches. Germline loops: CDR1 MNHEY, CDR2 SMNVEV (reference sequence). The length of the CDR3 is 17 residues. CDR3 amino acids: CASSLGMTSGNTDTQYF. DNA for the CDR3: TGTGCCAGCAGTTTAGGCATGACTAGCGGAAACACAGATACGCAGTATTTT.

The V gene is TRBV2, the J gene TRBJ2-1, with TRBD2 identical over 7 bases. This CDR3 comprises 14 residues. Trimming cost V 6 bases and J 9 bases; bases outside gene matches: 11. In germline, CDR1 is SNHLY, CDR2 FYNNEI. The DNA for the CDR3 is TGTGCCAGCAGAGACCCTCCCGGGAGGCGTGAGCAGTTCTTC. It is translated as CASRDPPGRREQFF.

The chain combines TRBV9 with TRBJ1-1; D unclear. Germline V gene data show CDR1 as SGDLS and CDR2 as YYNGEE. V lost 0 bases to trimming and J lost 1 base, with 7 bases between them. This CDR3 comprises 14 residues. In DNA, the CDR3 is TGTGCCAGCAGCGTAGAAGCAGGGAACACTGAAGCTTTCTTT. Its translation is CASSVEAGNTEAFF. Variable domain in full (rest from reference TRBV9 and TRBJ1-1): DSGVTQTPKHLITATGQRVTLRCSPRSGDLSVYWYQQSLDQGLQFLIQYYNGEERAKGNILERFSAQQFPDLHSELNLSSLELGDSALYFCASSVEAGNTEAFFGQGTRLTVV.

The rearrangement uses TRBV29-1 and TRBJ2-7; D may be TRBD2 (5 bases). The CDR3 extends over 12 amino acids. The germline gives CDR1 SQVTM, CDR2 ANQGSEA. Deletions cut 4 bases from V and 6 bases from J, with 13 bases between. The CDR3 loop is CSVGPARGEQYF. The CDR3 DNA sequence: TGCAGCGTTGGTCCAGCCCGGGGCGAGCAGTACTTC.

The CDR3 loop is CASSRTQGNEQYF. Here the CDR3 DNA reads TGTGCCAGCAGCCGCACACAGGGGAACGAGCAGTACTTC. The chain recombines TRBV4-2 with TRBJ2-7, with 7 bases lining up with TRBD1. Germline CDR1 reads LGHNA; CDR2 reads YNFKEQ. The ends lost 4 bases at V and 5 bases at J; junction bases unmatched: 5. The CDR3 runs to 13 residues.

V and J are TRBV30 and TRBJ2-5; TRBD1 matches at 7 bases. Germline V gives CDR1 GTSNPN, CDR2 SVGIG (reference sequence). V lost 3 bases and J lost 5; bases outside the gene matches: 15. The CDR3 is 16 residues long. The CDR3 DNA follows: TGTGCCTGGAGAGGGTACAGGGGCTTGCTTAAGGAGACCCAGTACTTC. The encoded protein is CAWRGYRGLLKETQYF.

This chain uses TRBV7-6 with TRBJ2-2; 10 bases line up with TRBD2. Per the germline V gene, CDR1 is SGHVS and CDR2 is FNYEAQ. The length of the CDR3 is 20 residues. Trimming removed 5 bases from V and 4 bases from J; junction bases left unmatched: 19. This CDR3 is CASSPRLTTSGRAGTGELFF. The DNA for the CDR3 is TGTGCCAGCAGCCCCCGCCTTACTACCAGCGGGAGGGCTGGCACCGGGGAGCTGTTTTTT.

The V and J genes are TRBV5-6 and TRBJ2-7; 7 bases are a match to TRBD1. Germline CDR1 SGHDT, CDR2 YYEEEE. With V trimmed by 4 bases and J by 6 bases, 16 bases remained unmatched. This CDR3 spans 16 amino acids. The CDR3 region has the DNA TGTGCCAGCAGCCCGGTCGGTCCAGGGGGATTCTCCGAGCAGTACTTC. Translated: CASSPVGPGGFSEQYF. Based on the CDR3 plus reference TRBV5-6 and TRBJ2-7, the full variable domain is DAGVTQSPTHLIKTRGQQVTLRCSPKSGHDTVSWYQQALGQGPQFIFQYYEEEERQRGNFPDRFSGHQFPNYSSELNVNALLLGDSALYLCASSPVGPGGFSEQYFGPGTRLTVT.

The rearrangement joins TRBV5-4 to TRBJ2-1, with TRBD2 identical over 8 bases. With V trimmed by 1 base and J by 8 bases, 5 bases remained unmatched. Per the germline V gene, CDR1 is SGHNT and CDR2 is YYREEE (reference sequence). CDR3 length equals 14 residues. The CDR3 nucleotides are TGTGCCAGCAGCTTGCGGGAGGGCCACGATGAGCAGTTCTTC. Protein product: CASSLREGHDEQFF.

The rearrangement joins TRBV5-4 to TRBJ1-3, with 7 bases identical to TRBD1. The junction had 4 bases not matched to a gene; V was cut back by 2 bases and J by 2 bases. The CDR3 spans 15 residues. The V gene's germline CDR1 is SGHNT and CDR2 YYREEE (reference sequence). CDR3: CASSLQGYAGNTIYF. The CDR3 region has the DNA TGTGCCAGCAGCTTACAGGGGTACGCTGGAAACACCATATATTTT.

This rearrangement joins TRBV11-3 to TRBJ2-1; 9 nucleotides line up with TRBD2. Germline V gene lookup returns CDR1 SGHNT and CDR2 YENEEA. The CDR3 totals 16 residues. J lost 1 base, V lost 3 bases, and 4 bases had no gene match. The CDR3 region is CASSLSGRRSYNEQFF. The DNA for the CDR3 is TGTGCCAGCAGCTTGAGCGGGAGGAGGTCCTACAATGAGCAGTTCTTC.

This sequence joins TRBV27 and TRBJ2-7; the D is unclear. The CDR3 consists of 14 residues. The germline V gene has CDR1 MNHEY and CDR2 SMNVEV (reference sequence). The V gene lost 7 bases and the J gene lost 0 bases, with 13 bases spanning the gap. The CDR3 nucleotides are TGTGCCAGCACCAGGTCGAAGAGCTCCTACGAGCAGTACTTC. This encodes CASTRSKSSYEQYF.